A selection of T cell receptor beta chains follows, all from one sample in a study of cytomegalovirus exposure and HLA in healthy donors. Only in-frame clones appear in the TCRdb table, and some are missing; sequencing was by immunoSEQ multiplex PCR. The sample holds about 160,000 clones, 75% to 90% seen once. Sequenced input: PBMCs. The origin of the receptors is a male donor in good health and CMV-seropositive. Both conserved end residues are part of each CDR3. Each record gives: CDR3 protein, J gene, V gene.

cdr3_aa: CASSLWEGDTQYF
j_call: TRBJ2-3
v_call: TRBV11-2

cdr3_aa: CASSPGVAETQYF
j_call: TRBJ2-5
v_call: TRBV7-3

cdr3_aa: CASKSGTVSYEQYF
j_call: TRBJ2-7
v_call: TRBV7-2

cdr3_aa: CASPTGTVGPNYGYTF
j_call: TRBJ1-2
v_call: TRBV7-2

cdr3_aa: CASSPGSTEAFF
j_call: TRBJ1-1
v_call: TRBV9

cdr3_aa: CASSGQTNEKLFF
j_call: TRBJ1-4
v_call: TRBV18

cdr3_aa: CASSGGTGGIGGYAF
j_call: TRBJ1-2
v_call: TRBV5-1

cdr3_aa: CASTTSTGWGGETQYF
j_call: TRBJ2-5
v_call: TRBV7-2

cdr3_aa: CASSRQGATEAFF
j_call: TRBJ1-1
v_call: TRBV7-2

cdr3_aa: CASSMARLGKEQFF
j_call: TRBJ2-1
v_call: TRBV19

cdr3_aa: CASMGRRGYAGTDTQYF
j_call: TRBJ2-3
v_call: TRBV25-1

cdr3_aa: CASSLIGLWETQYF
j_call: TRBJ2-5
v_call: TRBV7-8